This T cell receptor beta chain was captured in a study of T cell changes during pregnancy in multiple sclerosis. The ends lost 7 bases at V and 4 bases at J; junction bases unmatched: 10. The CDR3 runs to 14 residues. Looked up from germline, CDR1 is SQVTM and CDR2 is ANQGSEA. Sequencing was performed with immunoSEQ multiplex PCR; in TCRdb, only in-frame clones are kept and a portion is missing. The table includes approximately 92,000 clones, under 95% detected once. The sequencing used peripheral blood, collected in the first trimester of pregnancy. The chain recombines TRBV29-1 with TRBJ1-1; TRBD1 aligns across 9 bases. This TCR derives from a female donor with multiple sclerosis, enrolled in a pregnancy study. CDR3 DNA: TGCAGCGGTGAGGGAGGACAGGGGAGCACTGAAGCTTTCTTT. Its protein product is CSGEGGQGSTEAFF.